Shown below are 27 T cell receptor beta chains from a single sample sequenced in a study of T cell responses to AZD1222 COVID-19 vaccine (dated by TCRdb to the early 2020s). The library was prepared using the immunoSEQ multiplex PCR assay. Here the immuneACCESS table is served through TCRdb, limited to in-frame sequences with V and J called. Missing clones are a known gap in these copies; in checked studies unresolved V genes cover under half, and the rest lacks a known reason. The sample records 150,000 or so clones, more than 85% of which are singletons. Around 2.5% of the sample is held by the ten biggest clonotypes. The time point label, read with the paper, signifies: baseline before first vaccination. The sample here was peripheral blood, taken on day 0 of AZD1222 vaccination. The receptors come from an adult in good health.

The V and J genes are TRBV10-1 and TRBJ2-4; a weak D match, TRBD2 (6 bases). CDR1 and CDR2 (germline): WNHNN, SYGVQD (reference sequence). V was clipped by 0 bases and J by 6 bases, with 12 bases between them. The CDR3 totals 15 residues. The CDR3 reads CASSESGAGLNIQYF. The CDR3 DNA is TGCGCCAGCAGTGAGTCAGGCGCGGGACTAAACATTCAGTACTTC.

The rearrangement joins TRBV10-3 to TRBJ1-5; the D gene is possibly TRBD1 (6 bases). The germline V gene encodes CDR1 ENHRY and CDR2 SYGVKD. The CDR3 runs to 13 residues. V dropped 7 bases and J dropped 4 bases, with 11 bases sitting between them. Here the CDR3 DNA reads TGTGCCATCACCGGACAGATTAATCAGCCCCAGCATTTT. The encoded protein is CAITGQINQPQHF.

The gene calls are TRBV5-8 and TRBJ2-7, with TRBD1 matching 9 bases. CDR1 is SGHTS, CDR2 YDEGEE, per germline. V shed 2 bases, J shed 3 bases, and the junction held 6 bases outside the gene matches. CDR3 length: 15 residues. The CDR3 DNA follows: TGTGCCAGCAGCTTTCAGCCGGGACAGGGCTACGAGCAGTACTTC. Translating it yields CASSFQPGQGYEQYF.

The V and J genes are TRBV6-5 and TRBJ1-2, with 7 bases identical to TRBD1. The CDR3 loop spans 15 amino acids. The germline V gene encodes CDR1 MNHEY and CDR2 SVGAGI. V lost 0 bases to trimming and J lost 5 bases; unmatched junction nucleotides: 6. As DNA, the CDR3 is TGTGCCAGCAGTTACTCGAGGGGGCCTTCTTATGGCTACACCTTC. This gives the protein CASSYSRGPSYGYTF.

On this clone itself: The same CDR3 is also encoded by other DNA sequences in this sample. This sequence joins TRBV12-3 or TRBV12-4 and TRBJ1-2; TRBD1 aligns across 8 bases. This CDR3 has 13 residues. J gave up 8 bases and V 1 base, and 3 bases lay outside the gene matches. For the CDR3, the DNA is TGTGCCAGCAGTTTAGGACAGGGGTGGGGCTACACCTTC. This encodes CASSLGQGWGYTF.

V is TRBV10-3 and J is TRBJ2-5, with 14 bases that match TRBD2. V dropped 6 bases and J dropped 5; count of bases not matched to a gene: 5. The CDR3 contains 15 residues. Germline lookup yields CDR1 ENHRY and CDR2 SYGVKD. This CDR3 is CAIRQTSGGAETQYF. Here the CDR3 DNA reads TGTGCCATCAGGCAGACTAGCGGGGGGGCGGAGACCCAGTACTTC.

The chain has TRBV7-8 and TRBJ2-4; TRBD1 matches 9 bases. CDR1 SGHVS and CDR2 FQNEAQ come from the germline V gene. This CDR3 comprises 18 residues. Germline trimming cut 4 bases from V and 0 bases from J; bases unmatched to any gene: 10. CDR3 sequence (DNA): TGTGCCAGCAGCTCGGACGGGACAGGGTTCGTAGCCAAAAACATTCAGTACTTC. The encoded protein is CASSSDGTGFVAKNIQYF.

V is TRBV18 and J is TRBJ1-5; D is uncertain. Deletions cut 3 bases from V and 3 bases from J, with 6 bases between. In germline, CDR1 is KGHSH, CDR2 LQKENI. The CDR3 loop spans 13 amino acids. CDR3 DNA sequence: TGTGCCAGCTCACCGCGGAACAATCAGCCCCAGCATTTT. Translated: CASSPRNNQPQHF.

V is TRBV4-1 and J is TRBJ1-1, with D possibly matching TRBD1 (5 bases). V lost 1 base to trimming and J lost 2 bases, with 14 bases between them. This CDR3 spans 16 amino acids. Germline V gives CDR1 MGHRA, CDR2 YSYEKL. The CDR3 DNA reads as TGCGCCAGCAGCCAAGTAGACCGGGACCCCAACACTGAAGCTTTCTTT. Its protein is CASSQVDRDPNTEAFF.

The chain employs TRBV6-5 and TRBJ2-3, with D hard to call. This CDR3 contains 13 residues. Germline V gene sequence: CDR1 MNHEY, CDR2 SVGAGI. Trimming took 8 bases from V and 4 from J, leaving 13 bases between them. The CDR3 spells CASSASPADTQYF. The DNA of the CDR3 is TGTGCCAGCTCCGCCTCCCCGGCAGATACGCAGTATTTT.

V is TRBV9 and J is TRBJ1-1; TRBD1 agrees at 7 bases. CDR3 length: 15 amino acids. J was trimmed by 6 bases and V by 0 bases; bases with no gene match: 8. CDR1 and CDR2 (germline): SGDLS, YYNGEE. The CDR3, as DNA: TGTGCCAGCAGCGTAGAGACAGGGCAGGGGTCTGAAGCTTTCTTT. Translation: CASSVETGQGSEAFF.

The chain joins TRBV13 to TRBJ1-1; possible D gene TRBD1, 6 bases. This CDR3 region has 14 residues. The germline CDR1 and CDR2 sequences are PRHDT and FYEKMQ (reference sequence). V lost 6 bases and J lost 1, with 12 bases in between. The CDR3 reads CASRRGGGNTEAFF. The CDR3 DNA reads TGTGCCAGCAGGCGAGGGGGAGGGAACACTGAAGCTTTCTTT.

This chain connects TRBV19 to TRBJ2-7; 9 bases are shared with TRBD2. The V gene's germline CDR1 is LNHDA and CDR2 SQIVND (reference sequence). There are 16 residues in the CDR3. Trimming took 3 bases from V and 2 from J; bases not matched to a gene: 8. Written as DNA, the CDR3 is TGTGCCAGTAGTATTGGAGGGACTAGCATCCCCTACGAGCAGTACTTC. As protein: CASSIGGTSIPYEQYF.

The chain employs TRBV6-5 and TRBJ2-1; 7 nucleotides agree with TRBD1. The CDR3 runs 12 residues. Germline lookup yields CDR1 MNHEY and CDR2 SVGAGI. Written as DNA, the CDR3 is TGTCTCGCCGGACAGGCCTACAATGAGCAGTTCTTC. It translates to CLAGQAYNEQFF.

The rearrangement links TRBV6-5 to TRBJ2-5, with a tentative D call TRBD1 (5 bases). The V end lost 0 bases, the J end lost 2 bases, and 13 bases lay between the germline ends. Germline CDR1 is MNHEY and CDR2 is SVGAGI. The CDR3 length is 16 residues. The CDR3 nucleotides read TGTGCCAGCAGTTACTCGACCCCACAGGCGCAAGAGACCCAGTACTTC. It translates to CASSYSTPQAQETQYF.

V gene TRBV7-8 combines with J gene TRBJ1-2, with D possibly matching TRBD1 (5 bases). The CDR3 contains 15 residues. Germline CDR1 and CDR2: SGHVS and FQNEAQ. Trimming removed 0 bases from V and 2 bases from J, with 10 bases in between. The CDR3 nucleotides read TGTGCCAGCAGCTTAGCGCAGGGCGAGAACTATGGCTACACCTTC. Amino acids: CASSLAQGENYGYTF.

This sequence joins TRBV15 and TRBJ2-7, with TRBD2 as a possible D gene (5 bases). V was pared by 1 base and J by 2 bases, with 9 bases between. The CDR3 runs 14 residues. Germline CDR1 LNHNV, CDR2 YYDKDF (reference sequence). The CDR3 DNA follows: TGTGCCACCAGCAGAGGAGCGGATGCCTACGAGCAGTACTTC. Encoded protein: CATSRGADAYEQYF.

The CDR3 region is CASSMGDRGTEAFF. DNA for the CDR3: TGTGCCAGTAGTATGGGGGACAGGGGGACTGAAGCTTTCTTT. The chain has TRBV19 and TRBJ1-1, with 11 bases matching TRBD1. CDR1 and CDR2 from the germline V gene are LNHDA and SQIVND (reference sequence). The trim removed 3 bases at V and 5 bases at J, leaving 2 bases unmatched. The CDR3 consists of 14 residues.

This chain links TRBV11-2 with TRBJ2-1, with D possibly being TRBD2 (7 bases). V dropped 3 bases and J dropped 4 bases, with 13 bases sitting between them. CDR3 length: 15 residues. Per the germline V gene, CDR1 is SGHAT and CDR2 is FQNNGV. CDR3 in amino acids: CASSLGGGSYNEQFF. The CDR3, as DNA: TGTGCCAGCAGCTTGGGCGGGGGCTCGTACAATGAGCAGTTCTTC.

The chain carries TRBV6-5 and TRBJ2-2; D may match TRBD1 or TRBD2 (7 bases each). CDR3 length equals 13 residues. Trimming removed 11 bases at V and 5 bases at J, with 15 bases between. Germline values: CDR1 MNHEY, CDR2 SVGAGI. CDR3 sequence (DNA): TGTGCCTCAGGGGGGGAGTTGACCGGGGAGCTGTTTTTT. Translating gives CASGGELTGELFF.

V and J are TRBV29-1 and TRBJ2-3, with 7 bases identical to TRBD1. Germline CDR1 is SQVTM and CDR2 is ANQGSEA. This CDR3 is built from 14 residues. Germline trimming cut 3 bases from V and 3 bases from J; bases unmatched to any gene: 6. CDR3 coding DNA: TGCAGCGTTGAGCGAGGGGGCCGGACAGATACGCAGTATTTT. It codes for CSVERGGRTDTQYF.

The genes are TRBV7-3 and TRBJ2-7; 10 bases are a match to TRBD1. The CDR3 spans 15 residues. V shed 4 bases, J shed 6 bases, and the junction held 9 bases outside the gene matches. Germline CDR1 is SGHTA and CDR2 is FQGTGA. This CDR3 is CASSSYGTGVGEQYF. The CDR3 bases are TGTGCCAGCAGCTCCTACGGGACAGGGGTTGGCGAGCAGTACTTC.

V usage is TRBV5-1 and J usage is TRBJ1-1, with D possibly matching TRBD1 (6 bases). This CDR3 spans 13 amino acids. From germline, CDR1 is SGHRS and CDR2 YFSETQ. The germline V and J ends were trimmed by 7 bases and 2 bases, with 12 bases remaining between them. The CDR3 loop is CASFRTANTEAFF. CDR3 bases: TGCGCCAGCTTTCGGACAGCAAACACTGAAGCTTTCTTT.

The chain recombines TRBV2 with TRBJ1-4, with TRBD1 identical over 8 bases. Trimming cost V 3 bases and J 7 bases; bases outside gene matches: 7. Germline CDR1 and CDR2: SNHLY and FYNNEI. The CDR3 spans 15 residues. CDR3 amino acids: CASSDQGALSEKLFF. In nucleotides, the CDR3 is TGTGCCAGCAGTGATCAGGGGGCCCTCAGTGAAAAACTGTTTTTT.

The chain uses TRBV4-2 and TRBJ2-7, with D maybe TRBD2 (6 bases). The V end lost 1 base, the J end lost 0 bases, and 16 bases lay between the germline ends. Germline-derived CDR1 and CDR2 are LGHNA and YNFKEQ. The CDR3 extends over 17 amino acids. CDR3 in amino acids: CASSQAGIRGSSYEQYF. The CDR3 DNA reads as TGTGCCAGCAGCCAAGCCGGCATTCGGGGGAGCTCCTACGAGCAGTACTTC.

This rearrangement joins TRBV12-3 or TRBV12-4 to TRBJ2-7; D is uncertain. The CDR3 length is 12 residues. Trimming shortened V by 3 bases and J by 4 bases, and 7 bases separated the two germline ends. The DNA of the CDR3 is TGTGCCAGCAGTTTTTCGGGTTACGAGCAGTACTTC. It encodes CASSFSGYEQYF.

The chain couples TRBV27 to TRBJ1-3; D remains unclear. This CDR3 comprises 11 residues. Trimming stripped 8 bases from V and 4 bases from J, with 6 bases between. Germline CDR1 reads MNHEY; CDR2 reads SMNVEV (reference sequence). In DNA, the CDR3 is TGTGCCAGCGCCTTGGGAAACACCATATATTTT. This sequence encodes CASALGNTIYF.